This T cell receptor beta chain emerged from a study of identical twins. The germline gives CDR1 SNHLY, CDR2 FYNNEI. This CDR3 has 15 amino acids. V was clipped by 7 bases and J by 5 bases, with 21 bases between them. TCRdb ran MiXCR on the 5' RACE reads and lists one entry per CDR3 protein. The table includes fewer than 450,000 distinct CDR3 sequences, 7% to 9.5% detected once. The receptor was isolated from a woman aged 45-60 years in good health. What was sequenced was naive T cells sorted from blood. The rearrangement joins TRBV2 to TRBJ2-7; TRBD1 or TRBD2 may be the D gene (5 bases each). The CDR3: CASKGSTGTFHEQYF. The CDR3 region has the DNA TGTGCCAGCAAGGGGTCCACCGGGACGTTCCACGAGCAGTACTTC. The full variable domain, in which reference TRBV2 and TRBJ2-7 provide the parts outside the CDR3, is EPEVTQTPSHQVTQMGQEVILRCVPISNHLYFYWYRQILGQKVEFLVSFYNNEISEKSEIFDDQFSVERPDGSNFTLKIRSTKLEDSAMYFCASKGSTGTFHEQYFGPGTRLTVT.